This T cell receptor (beta chain) was sequenced during a study of blood T cells in healthy people across ages. The second PCR ran roughly 6 to 11 cycles with a sample-barcoded 5' primer and J-beta primers. Every cDNA molecule bore a tag from a template-switch adaptor containing 12 random nucleotides. TCRdb reanalysed the 5' RACE reads using MiXCR and keeps one entry per CDR3 protein. Of fewer than 2 million distinct CDR3 sequences in the sample, about two fifths were seen once. The donors, healthy Caucasians from Russia, were aged 6 to 90. Germline CDR1 SGHTA, CDR2 FQGNSA. The CDR3 is made up of 15 amino acids. V shed 10 bases and J shed 0 bases, with 19 bases lying between them.

The sequence came from a human donor in good health. Sequencing used blood. The genes are TRBV7-2 and TRBJ2-7, with D perhaps matching TRBD2 (6 bases). For the CDR3, the DNA is TGTGCCAACACCGAACCGGGACTGAGCTCCTACGAGCAGTACTTC. Amino acid sequence: CANTEPGLSSYEQYF.